A selection of T cell receptor beta chains follows, all from one sample in a study of blood T cell repertoires in COVID-19. Assay: immunoSEQ multiplex PCR; the TCRdb copy retains only in-frame clones and omits some. This table holds over 350,000 clones, 85% to 90% found once. What was sequenced was PBMCs or T cells enriched from blood (not recorded which). Receptors originate from a woman in her twenties or thirties with acute COVID-19. The CDR3 runs from the conserved cysteine through the conserved F or W. D genes are given only for firm matches. The size of a clone is reported for some rows only, either as once, few or many, or as a class for expanded clones.

D gene: NA
J gene: TRBJ1-5
V gene: TRBV5-1
clone size: NA
CDR3 protein: CASSSPEYIIQPQHF
CDR3 DNA: TGCGCCAGCAGCTCCCCAGAATATATAATCCAGCCCCAGCATTTT

D gene: NA
J gene: TRBJ2-7
V gene: TRBV10-3
clone size: NA
CDR3 protein: CATHRGNHEQYF
CDR3 DNA: TGTGCCACCCACCGAGGAAACCACGAGCAGTACTTC

D gene: TRBD1
J gene: TRBJ2-2
V gene: TRBV13
clone size: NA
CDR3 protein: CASSLDRGQGGELFF
CDR3 DNA: TGTGCCAGCAGCTTGGACAGGGGGCAGGGCGGGGAGCTGTTTTTT

D gene: NA
J gene: TRBJ2-7
V gene: TRBV18
clone size: NA
CDR3 protein: CASSPVRGGYEQYF
CDR3 DNA: TGTGCCAGCTCACCGGTCCGGGGTGGCTACGAGCAGTACTTC

D gene: NA
J gene: TRBJ2-1
V gene: TRBV6-6
clone size: NA
CDR3 protein: CASSPGDNEQFF
CDR3 DNA: TGTGCCAGCAGCCCCGGGGACAATGAGCAGTTCTTC

D gene: NA
J gene: TRBJ2-1
V gene: TRBV29-1
clone size: NA
CDR3 protein: CSVVREAASSYNEQFF
CDR3 DNA: TGCAGCGTTGTAAGGGAGGCAGCCAGCTCCTACAATGAGCAGTTCTTC

D gene: TRBD2
J gene: TRBJ2-2
V gene: TRBV30
clone size: many
CDR3 protein: CAWRSLAGTGELFF
CDR3 DNA: TGTGCCTGGAGATCGCTAGCGGGTACCGGGGAGCTGTTTTTT

D gene: TRBD1
J gene: TRBJ2-5
V gene: TRBV6-2/TRBV6-3
clone size: NA
CDR3 protein: CASSFPGQGSQETQYF
CDR3 DNA: TGTGCCAGCAGTTTCCCGGGACAGGGAAGCCAAGAGACCCAGTACTTC

D gene: NA
J gene: TRBJ2-7
V gene: TRBV7-6
clone size: NA
CDR3 protein: CASSGGAYEQYF
CDR3 DNA: TGTGCCAGCAGCGGGGGCGCCTACGAGCAGTACTTC

D gene: NA
J gene: TRBJ2-5
V gene: TRBV14
clone size: NA
CDR3 protein: CASTSGEETQYF
CDR3 DNA: TGTGCCAGCACCTCCGGAGAAGAGACCCAGTACTTC

D gene: NA
J gene: TRBJ1-2
V gene: TRBV12-3/TRBV12-4
clone size: NA
CDR3 protein: CASSLGQVSGYTF
CDR3 DNA: TGTGCCAGCAGTTTAGGGCAGGTGAGTGGCTACACCTTC

D gene: TRBD1
J gene: TRBJ1-2
V gene: TRBV27
clone size: NA
CDR3 protein: CASSFRSAGGGVPSPTPHEYGYTF
CDR3 DNA: TGTGCCAGCAGTTTCCGAAGCGCAGGGGGCGGGGTCCCTTCTCCTACACCCCACGAATATGGCTACACCTTC

D gene: TRBD2
J gene: TRBJ2-7
V gene: TRBV7-2
clone size: NA
CDR3 protein: CASSRTSGGTLYEQYF
CDR3 DNA: TGTGCCAGCAGCCGGACTAGCGGGGGAACTCTCTACGAGCAGTACTTC

D gene: TRBD1
J gene: TRBJ1-5
V gene: TRBV5-1
clone size: NA
CDR3 protein: CASSPGQGAIQPQHF
CDR3 DNA: TGCGCCAGCAGCCCGGGACAGGGGGCGATTCAGCCCCAGCATTTT

D gene: TRBD2
J gene: TRBJ2-1
V gene: TRBV9
clone size: NA
CDR3 protein: CASSGRGAYNEQFF
CDR3 DNA: TGTGCCAGCAGCGGACGGGGGGCCTACAATGAGCAGTTCTTC

D gene: NA
J gene: TRBJ2-2
V gene: TRBV7-2
clone size: NA
CDR3 protein: CASSLSTAANTGELFF
CDR3 DNA: TGTGCCAGCAGCTTAAGCACAGCCGCGAACACCGGGGAGCTGTTTTTT

D gene: TRBD1
J gene: TRBJ1-2
V gene: TRBV29-1
clone size: NA
CDR3 protein: CSVDRDGGMGDGYTF
CDR3 DNA: TGCAGCGTCGACAGGGATGGGGGTATGGGCGATGGCTACACCTTC

D gene: TRBD2
J gene: TRBJ2-7
V gene: TRBV7-9
clone size: few
CDR3 protein: CASSFTGGSPYEQYF
CDR3 DNA: TGTGCCAGCAGCTTCACCGGGGGGTCTCCCTACGAGCAGTACTTC

D gene: NA
J gene: TRBJ1-5
V gene: TRBV4-1
clone size: NA
CDR3 protein: CASSQDGTSNQPQHF
CDR3 DNA: TGCGCCAGCAGCCAAGATGGGACAAGCAATCAGCCCCAGCATTTT

D gene: NA
J gene: TRBJ1-1
V gene: TRBV5-1
clone size: NA
CDR3 protein: CASSLRVANTEAFF
CDR3 DNA: TGCGCCAGCAGCTTGCGAGTAGCGAACACTGAAGCTTTCTTT

D gene: TRBD2
J gene: TRBJ2-7
V gene: TRBV18
clone size: NA
CDR3 protein: CASSPLAGAAYEQYF
CDR3 DNA: TGTGCCAGCTCACCTCTAGCGGGGGCCGCCTACGAGCAGTACTTC

D gene: NA
J gene: TRBJ2-7
V gene: TRBV30
clone size: NA
CDR3 protein: CAWRLTNYEQYF
CDR3 DNA: TGTGCCTGGAGGTTAACAAACTACGAGCAGTACTTC

D gene: TRBD1
J gene: TRBJ2-7
V gene: TRBV29-1
clone size: once
CDR3 protein: CSVEDREGQGWEQYF
CDR3 DNA: TGCAGCGTTGAAGATCGAGAGGGACAGGGTTGGGAGCAGTACTTC

D gene: NA
J gene: TRBJ1-1
V gene: TRBV19
clone size: NA
CDR3 protein: CASNPGGGKAFF
CDR3 DNA: TGTGCCAGTAACCCAGGCGGGGGCAAGGCTTTCTTT

D gene: TRBD1
J gene: TRBJ1-2
V gene: TRBV10-3
clone size: NA
CDR3 protein: CAIRVGTGYGYTF
CDR3 DNA: TGTGCCATCAGAGTCGGGACAGGGTATGGCTACACCTTC

D gene: NA
J gene: TRBJ1-1
V gene: TRBV11-1
clone size: NA
CDR3 protein: CASSLSTGIHTEAFF
CDR3 DNA: TGTGCCAGCAGCTTGTCTACAGGGATTCACACTGAAGCTTTCTTT

D gene: TRBD1
J gene: TRBJ1-1
V gene: TRBV7-9
clone size: once
CDR3 protein: CASSFRQGGFDTEAFF
CDR3 DNA: TGTGCCAGCAGCTTCAGACAGGGGGGTTTCGACACTGAAGCTTTCTTT

D gene: NA
J gene: TRBJ2-2
V gene: TRBV3-1/TRBV3-2
clone size: NA
CDR3 protein: CASSQLRGNTGELFF
CDR3 DNA: TGTGCCAGCAGCCAATTAAGGGGAAACACCGGGGAGCTGTTTTTT

D gene: NA
J gene: TRBJ2-6
V gene: TRBV5-8
clone size: NA
CDR3 protein: CASSLGRAGANVLTF
CDR3 DNA: TGTGCCAGCAGCTTGGGGAGGGCTGGGGCCAACGTCCTGACTTTC

D gene: TRBD1
J gene: TRBJ2-7
V gene: TRBV7-3
clone size: few
CDR3 protein: CASSLTRDRGLYEQYF
CDR3 DNA: TGTGCCAGCAGCTTAACGCGGGACAGGGGGCTCTACGAGCAGTACTTC

D gene: NA
J gene: TRBJ2-3
V gene: TRBV27
clone size: NA
CDR3 protein: CASGGFTDTQYF
CDR3 DNA: TGTGCCTCAGGGGGGTTCACAGATACGCAGTATTTT

D gene: NA
J gene: TRBJ2-3
V gene: TRBV25-1
clone size: NA
CDR3 protein: CASSEYRGTDTQYF
CDR3 DNA: TGTGCCAGCAGTGAATATAGGGGGACAGATACGCAGTATTTT

D gene: TRBD1
J gene: TRBJ1-1
V gene: TRBV18
clone size: NA
CDR3 protein: CASSLRQGNTEAFF
CDR3 DNA: TGTGCCAGCTCACTCCGACAGGGGAACACTGAAGCTTTCTTT

D gene: NA
J gene: TRBJ2-3
V gene: TRBV10-3
clone size: NA
CDR3 protein: CAISEQLISTDTQYF
CDR3 DNA: TGTGCCATCAGTGAGCAACTTATAAGCACAGATACGCAGTATTTT

D gene: NA
J gene: TRBJ2-3
V gene: TRBV11-2
clone size: NA
CDR3 protein: CASSLGGGFADTQYF
CDR3 DNA: TGCGCCAGCAGCTTAGGGGGGGGATTCGCAGATACGCAGTATTTT

D gene: TRBD1
J gene: TRBJ2-3
V gene: TRBV9
clone size: NA
CDR3 protein: CASSPGPGTGAAPSTDTQYF
CDR3 DNA: TGTGCCAGCAGCCCGGGCCCCGGGACAGGGGCAGCCCCAAGCACAGATACGCAGTATTTT

D gene: NA
J gene: TRBJ1-1
V gene: TRBV2
clone size: few
CDR3 protein: CASTQEVSPSKAFF
CDR3 DNA: TGTGCCAGCACCCAAGAGGTATCCCCCTCAAAAGCTTTCTTT

D gene: TRBD1
J gene: TRBJ1-1
V gene: TRBV18
clone size: NA
CDR3 protein: CASSPRAGGDAEAFF
CDR3 DNA: TGTGCCAGCTCACCGCGGGCAGGGGGCGACGCTGAAGCTTTCTTT

D gene: NA
J gene: TRBJ1-6
V gene: TRBV14
clone size: NA
CDR3 protein: CASSQDQGYNSPLHF
CDR3 DNA: TGTGCCAGCAGCCAAGATCAGGGGTACAATTCACCCCTCCACTTT

D gene: NA
J gene: TRBJ1-1
V gene: TRBV7-3
clone size: NA
CDR3 protein: CASSPGALNTEAFF
CDR3 DNA: TGTGCCAGCAGCCCAGGGGCTTTGAACACTGAAGCTTTCTTT

D gene: TRBD2
J gene: TRBJ2-7
V gene: TRBV7-9
clone size: once
CDR3 protein: CASSLYNSGGPSSYEQYF
CDR3 DNA: TGTGCCAGCAGCTTATATAATAGCGGGGGACCAAGCTCCTACGAGCAGTACTTC

D gene: NA
J gene: TRBJ2-7
V gene: TRBV4-1
clone size: once
CDR3 protein: CASSRTGQTTYEQYF
CDR3 DNA: TGCGCCAGCAGCCGGACGGGCCAGACTACCTACGAGCAGTACTTC

D gene: TRBD2
J gene: TRBJ2-1
V gene: TRBV7-3
clone size: once
CDR3 protein: CASSPAVRLAGTEQFF
CDR3 DNA: TGTGCCAGCAGCCCGGCGGTACGACTAGCGGGGACCGAGCAGTTCTTC

D gene: NA
J gene: TRBJ1-4
V gene: TRBV29-1
clone size: NA
CDR3 protein: CSVGTFPRPEKLFF
CDR3 DNA: TGCAGCGTTGGGACTTTCCCGCGGCCTGAAAAACTGTTTTTT

D gene: NA
J gene: TRBJ1-1
V gene: TRBV7-3
clone size: NA
CDR3 protein: CASSYRGTTEAFF
CDR3 DNA: TGTGCCAGCAGCTACCGGGGAACGACTGAAGCTTTCTTT

D gene: NA
J gene: TRBJ1-5
V gene: TRBV19
clone size: NA
CDR3 protein: CASGTRAERGSGQPQHF
CDR3 DNA: TGTGCCAGTGGAACTCGGGCAGAAAGGGGGTCTGGCCAGCCCCAGCATTTT

D gene: TRBD1
J gene: TRBJ1-3
V gene: TRBV19
clone size: NA
CDR3 protein: CASSNGQAADTIYF
CDR3 DNA: TGTGCCAGTAGTAACGGACAGGCGGCAGACACCATATATTTT

D gene: NA
J gene: TRBJ1-2
V gene: TRBV4-1
clone size: NA
CDR3 protein: CASSQVGTGSRTF
CDR3 DNA: NA

D gene: TRBD2
J gene: TRBJ2-3
V gene: TRBV7-2
clone size: NA
CDR3 protein: CASSKRGLAGGSSTDTQYF
CDR3 DNA: TGTGCCAGCAGCAAGCGGGGACTAGCGGGGGGGTCCAGCACAGATACGCAGTATTTT

D gene: NA
J gene: TRBJ1-6
V gene: TRBV6-4
clone size: NA
CDR3 protein: CASSERGYNSPLHF
CDR3 DNA: TGTGCCAGCAGTGAGCGGGGCTATAATTCACCCCTCCACTTT

D gene: NA
J gene: TRBJ1-3
V gene: TRBV5-1
clone size: NA
CDR3 protein: CASSLVGLGNTIYF
CDR3 DNA: TGCGCCAGCAGCTTAGTGGGGCTGGGAAACACCATATATTTT

D gene: TRBD1
J gene: TRBJ2-1
V gene: TRBV5-1
clone size: NA
CDR3 protein: CASSEATGATEQFF
CDR3 DNA: TGCGCCAGCAGCGAGGCTACAGGGGCAACTGAGCAGTTCTTC

D gene: NA
J gene: TRBJ1-2
V gene: TRBV19
clone size: NA
CDR3 protein: CASSIGGNVDYGYTF
CDR3 DNA: TGTGCCAGTAGTATCGGGGGTAACGTCGACTATGGCTACACCTTC

D gene: TRBD2
J gene: TRBJ2-2
V gene: TRBV2
clone size: NA
CDR3 protein: CASRLAGDTGELFF
CDR3 DNA: TGTGCCAGCAGGCTAGCGGGTGACACCGGGGAGCTGTTTTTT

D gene: NA
J gene: TRBJ2-3
V gene: TRBV5-5
clone size: NA
CDR3 protein: CASSSGTDTQYF
CDR3 DNA: TGTGCCAGCAGCAGCGGCACAGATACGCAGTATTTT